A selection of T cell receptor beta chains follows, all from one sample in a study of regulatory T cells in long-lasting Graves disease. TCRdb called the multiplex PCR reads again in MiXCR, with one record for every CDR3 protein. In the table there are 250,000 to 300,000 distinct CDR3 sequences, around a sixth of which are singletons. These data are also associated with another study on T cells in Graves' hyperthyroidism and ophthalmopathy.

Material: peripheral blood mononuclear cells (PBMCs), obtained at new diagnosis, from a patient treated with antithyroid drugs. These receptors all come from a woman in her twenties or thirties with Graves disease. Each CDR3 is given with its conserved first and last residue. Each record gives: D gene, V gene, J gene, clone size, CDR3 DNA, CDR3 protein. A D gene is named only where the DNA matches it firmly. Size values are once, few and many counts, or a class for expanded clones, and some rows have none.

NA	TRBV19	TRBJ1-1	many	TGTGCCAGTAGTATAGGGGTTGAGACTGAAGCTTTCTTT	CASSIGVETEAFF
TRBD1	TRBV18	TRBJ2-1	many	TGTGCCAGCTCACTCAACAGGGGCGATGAGCAGTTCTTC	CASSLNRGDEQFF
TRBD2	TRBV20-1	TRBJ2-7	many	TGCAGTGCTTCCGGACTAGCGGACTCCTACGAGCAGTACTTC	CSASGLADSYEQYF
NA	TRBV29-1	TRBJ1-2	many	TGCAGCGTTGCCGTTGGCGACTATGGCTACACCTTC	CSVAVGDYGYTF
NA	TRBV28	TRBJ2-1	many	TGTGCCAGCACGAGGAGCGGCGGGGATGAGCAGTTCTTC	CASTRSGGDEQFF
NA	TRBV19	TRBJ2-5	few	TGTGCCAGTTCGAACCGGGAGATAGAGACCCAGTACTTC	CASSNREIETQYF
TRBD1	TRBV12-3/TRBV12-4	TRBJ1-2	many	TGTGCCAGCAGTTTGGGCAGGGGGCAGGACTATGGCTACACCTTC	CASSLGRGQDYGYTF
TRBD2	TRBV12-3/TRBV12-4	TRBJ2-7	NA	TGTGCCAGCAGTTTCTCGCGGGGGGGCAATGAGCAGTACTTC	CASSFSRGGNEQYF
TRBD1	TRBV12-3/TRBV12-4	TRBJ1-2	NA	TGTGCCAGCACCGATACAGGGGGCGTCAATGGCTACACCTTC	CASTDTGGVNGYTF
NA	TRBV5-1	TRBJ1-5	many	TGCGCCAGCAGCTTAGGGACCGACAACATCCAGCATTTT	CASSLGTDNIQHF
TRBD1	TRBV27	TRBJ2-7	NA	TGTGCCAGCAGTTTGGGGACAGGGGCTTCCGAGCAGTACTTC	CASSLGTGASEQYF
NA	TRBV5-1	TRBJ1-4	NA	TGCGCCAGCAGCTTGGAGGGGTTACGAAAACTGTTTTTT	CASSLEGLRKLFF
TRBD2	TRBV5-4	TRBJ2-3	many	TGTGCCAGCAGCGCCCCCGGGGGGGCCGGAGATACGCAGTATTTT	CASSAPGGAGDTQYF
NA	TRBV7-9	TRBJ1-1	NA	TGTGCCGGCAGCTTTCCGAACAGGGTGTCCACTGAAGCTTTCTTT	CAGSFPNRVSTEAFF
TRBD1	TRBV9	TRBJ1-2	many	TGTGCCAGCAGCGTGGATACAGGGGGCTATGGCTACACCTTC	CASSVDTGGYGYTF
NA	TRBV20-1	TRBJ1-1	many	TGCAGTGCCCGAGGACAGATGAACACTGAAGCTTTCTTT	CSARGQMNTEAFF
NA	TRBV4-1	TRBJ1-5	many	TGCGCCAGCAGCCTTGAACAGTTTAAGGATCAGCCCCAGCATTTT	CASSLEQFKDQPQHF
NA	TRBV15	TRBJ1-6	NA	TGTGCCACCAGCAGAGAAACGGGGTTGGGCTTGAATTCACCCCTCCACTTT	CATSRETGLGLNSPLHF
TRBD2	TRBV28	TRBJ2-3	NA	TGTGCCAGCAGACGCCCCCTAGCGGGGGGCGCCCGTACAGATACGCAGTATTTT	CASRRPLAGGARTDTQYF
TRBD1	TRBV12-3/TRBV12-4	TRBJ2-7	many	TGTGCCAGCAGTTCCGGGACAGGGGTACACTACGAGCAGTACTTC	CASSSGTGVHYEQYF
NA	TRBV7-9	TRBJ1-2	many	TGTGCCAGCAGCTTAGGTCCGGGAGAAGGCTACACCTTC	CASSLGPGEGYTF
TRBD2	TRBV7-3	TRBJ2-1	NA	TGTGCCAGCAGCTTCGCTAGCGGGGGCTACAATGAGCAGTTCTTC	CASSFASGGYNEQFF
TRBD1	TRBV28	TRBJ1-2	NA	TGTGCCAGCAGATTACAGGGGGCGCACTATGGCTACACCTTC	CASRLQGAHYGYTF
TRBD1	TRBV6-1	TRBJ1-1	many	TGTGCCAGCAGTGAAAGGAGGATAGTACAGGGGGCTTTCTCGCCTGAAGCTTTCTTT	CASSERRIVQGAFSPEAFF
NA	TRBV6-5	TRBJ2-7	many	TGTGCCAGCAGTTCCGTACAGGGCCACGAGCAGTACTTC	CASSSVQGHEQYF
TRBD2	TRBV10-3	TRBJ2-1	many	TGTGCCATCAGTGTAAGCGGGACTAGCGGGGACAATGAGCAGTTCTTC	CAISVSGTSGDNEQFF
NA	TRBV6-1	TRBJ1-6	many	TGTGCCAGCAGTCCCACCCAGGGTGCTGGGTCACCCCTCCACTTT	CASSPTQGAGSPLHF
TRBD2	TRBV2	TRBJ2-5	many	TGTGCCAGCAGGGCTAGCGGGGTGGACCAAGAGACCCAGTACTTC	CASRASGVDQETQYF
TRBD2	TRBV27	TRBJ2-2	NA	TGTGCCAGCAGTTTATTTAAGGCGGGGGGTATCACCGGGGAGCTGTTTTTT	CASSLFKAGGITGELFF
TRBD1	TRBV9	TRBJ2-5	many	TGTGCCAGCAGCGCAGGGGGCAGATTACAAGAGACCCAGTACTTC	CASSAGGRLQETQYF
NA	TRBV6-1	TRBJ2-2	once	TGTGCCAGCAGTCTCTCCGGGACCCTGGCTACCGGGGAGCTGTTTTTT	CASSLSGTLATGELFF
NA	TRBV4-1	TRBJ1-4	many	TGCGCCAGCAGCCCAGGTGTTTCCAAAAGTTGGGAAAAACTGTTTTTT	CASSPGVSKSWEKLFF
TRBD1	TRBV12-3/TRBV12-4	TRBJ2-5	many	TGTGCCAGCAGCTCCTCGGCGACAGGGTCTATAGAGACCCAGTACTTC	CASSSSATGSIETQYF
NA	TRBV5-6	TRBJ1-2	few	TGTGCCAGCAGCCGGGGACTCCTTGAATACACCTTC	CASSRGLLEYTF
NA	TRBV3-1	TRBJ2-1	many	TGTGCCAGCAGCCAAGGTGGTGAGCAGTTCTTC	CASSQGGEQFF
NA	TRBV11-2	TRBJ2-1	many	TGTGCCAGCAGCTTTAACAGGGCTAATGAGCAGTTCTTC	CASSFNRANEQFF
NA	TRBV6-2/TRBV6-3	TRBJ1-2	many	TGTGCCAGCAGTTACGGGCGTTTCGGCTACACCTTC	CASSYGRFGYTF
NA	TRBV2	TRBJ1-1	many	TGTGCCAGCAAAGTTCCTGCAGGAGGAACTGAAGCTTTCTTT	CASKVPAGGTEAFF
TRBD1	TRBV6-2/TRBV6-3	TRBJ2-1	many	TGTGCCAGCAACCGGGACAGGGTGGGAGAGCAGTTCTTC	CASNRDRVGEQFF
NA	TRBV6-2/TRBV6-3	TRBJ1-4	NA	TGTGACGGGGGGGAGGGCGAAAAACTGTTTTTT	CDGGEGEKLFF
NA	TRBV14	TRBJ1-1	many	TGTGCCAGCAGCCAAGACCCGGGGGGGTACAACACTGAAGCTTTCTTT	CASSQDPGGYNTEAFF
NA	TRBV4-1	TRBJ1-2	many	TGCGCCAGCAGCCAAGATCGGGCGGCACCCTATGGCTACACCTTC	CASSQDRAAPYGYTF
NA	TRBV6-1	TRBJ1-1	many	TGTGCCATTAATTGGGGGCACCAAGTGAACACTGAAGCTTTCTTT	CAINWGHQVNTEAFF
NA	TRBV5-1	TRBJ2-5	many	TGTGCCAGCAGCTCCGGGACACTCCAAGAGACCCAGTACTTC	CASSSGTLQETQYF
TRBD2	TRBV6-2/TRBV6-3	TRBJ2-7	many	TGTGCCAGCAGTTACGCGGGGGACTACGAGCAGTACTTC	CASSYAGDYEQYF